This TCR beta chain comes out of a study of cytomegalovirus exposure and HLA in healthy donors. Findings of the study overall: In vitro data verified a few CMV-associated chains as specific for CMV antigens. Several of the most significant clusters appeared linked to common viral pathogens, based on a later analysis.

The PCR had 60 Vbeta and 13 Jbeta primers. Some clones are missing from TCRdb's copy, which holds only in-frame ones; the method was immunoSEQ multiplex PCR. The sample includes 150,000 to 200,000 clones, over 9.5% of them seen just once. CDR3 size: 15 residues. The germline V and J ends were trimmed by 0 bases and 3 bases, with 12 bases remaining between them. Germline lookup yields CDR1 SGHRS and CDR2 YFSETQ. Of note for this clone: Its antigen remains unidentified.

The TCR sequence derives from a man between 45 and 60 years old in good health and CMV-seropositive. This sequence joins TRBV5-1 and TRBJ1-1; perhaps TRBD1 as D (5 bases). Sequencing input: PBMCs. The CDR3 DNA is TGCGCCAGCAGCTTGGGACAGTTCTTCGACACTGAAGCTTTCTTT. It is translated as CASSLGQFFDTEAFF.